This T cell receptor beta chain derives from a study of T cell responses to AZD1222 COVID-19 vaccine. Study at large: Second doses that came at about 4 or about 12 weeks were put together.

Study-wide points: None of the repertoires were sampled until the peak T cell response had passed. The study found vaccine-associated CD4 TCRs spanning spike, dominant at 160-218 and 743-854. Per reports, nearly half of all spike-specific TCRs target regions that are unmutated in variants.

Some clones are missing from TCRdb's copy, which holds only in-frame ones; the method was immunoSEQ multiplex PCR. The sample records roughly 70,000 clones, about 90% being singletons. Comments on this clone: The antigen remains undetermined.

CDR1 LNHDA and CDR2 SQIVND come from the germline V gene (reference sequence). The CDR3 is made up of 15 amino acids. The V gene end was trimmed by 3 bases and the J gene end by 6 bases; junction bases not matched to a gene: 7. The specimen comprised peripheral blood, sampled on day 0 of AZD1222 vaccination. The V and J genes are TRBV19 and TRBJ2-2; 7 bases are a match to TRBD1. The sequence derives from an adult in good health. CDR3 protein: CASSMQGEISGELFF. CDR3 sequence (DNA): TGTGCCAGTAGTATGCAGGGGGAGATATCCGGGGAGCTGTTTTTT.